Given below is one T cell receptor (beta chain) in context. Its antigen is unidentified. This entry comes from a study of T cell repertoires in cytomegalovirus infection. Study outcomes and limitations: Individuals carrying CMV plus the relevant HLA were identified by cumulative frequency of public TCR beta families. Clonotype analysis showed dominance of the ex vivo response by HLA-C-restricted CMV-specific TCR beta clonotypes.

The V end was cut by 7 bases, the J end by 6 bases, with 16 bases between. Germline CDR1 is MNHEY and CDR2 is SMNVEV (reference sequence). CDR3 size: 14 residues. In TCRdb, the reads were re-called with MiXCR into one record per CDR3 protein. The sample consists of about a million distinct CDR3 sequences, around a third of them appearing once. The TCR was taken from a human donor in good health (CMV status not recorded). Some clones in this sample may be carry-over from other donors' samples. The source material was cultured CD8+ T cells from PBMCs, sampled from culture after CMV antigen stimulation. The V and J genes are TRBV27 and TRBJ2-1; perhaps TRBD2 as D (5 bases). As DNA, the CDR3 is TGTGCCAGCACCAGACTCCAGGCGGGCAATGAGCAGTTCTTC. Protein: CASTRLQAGNEQFF.